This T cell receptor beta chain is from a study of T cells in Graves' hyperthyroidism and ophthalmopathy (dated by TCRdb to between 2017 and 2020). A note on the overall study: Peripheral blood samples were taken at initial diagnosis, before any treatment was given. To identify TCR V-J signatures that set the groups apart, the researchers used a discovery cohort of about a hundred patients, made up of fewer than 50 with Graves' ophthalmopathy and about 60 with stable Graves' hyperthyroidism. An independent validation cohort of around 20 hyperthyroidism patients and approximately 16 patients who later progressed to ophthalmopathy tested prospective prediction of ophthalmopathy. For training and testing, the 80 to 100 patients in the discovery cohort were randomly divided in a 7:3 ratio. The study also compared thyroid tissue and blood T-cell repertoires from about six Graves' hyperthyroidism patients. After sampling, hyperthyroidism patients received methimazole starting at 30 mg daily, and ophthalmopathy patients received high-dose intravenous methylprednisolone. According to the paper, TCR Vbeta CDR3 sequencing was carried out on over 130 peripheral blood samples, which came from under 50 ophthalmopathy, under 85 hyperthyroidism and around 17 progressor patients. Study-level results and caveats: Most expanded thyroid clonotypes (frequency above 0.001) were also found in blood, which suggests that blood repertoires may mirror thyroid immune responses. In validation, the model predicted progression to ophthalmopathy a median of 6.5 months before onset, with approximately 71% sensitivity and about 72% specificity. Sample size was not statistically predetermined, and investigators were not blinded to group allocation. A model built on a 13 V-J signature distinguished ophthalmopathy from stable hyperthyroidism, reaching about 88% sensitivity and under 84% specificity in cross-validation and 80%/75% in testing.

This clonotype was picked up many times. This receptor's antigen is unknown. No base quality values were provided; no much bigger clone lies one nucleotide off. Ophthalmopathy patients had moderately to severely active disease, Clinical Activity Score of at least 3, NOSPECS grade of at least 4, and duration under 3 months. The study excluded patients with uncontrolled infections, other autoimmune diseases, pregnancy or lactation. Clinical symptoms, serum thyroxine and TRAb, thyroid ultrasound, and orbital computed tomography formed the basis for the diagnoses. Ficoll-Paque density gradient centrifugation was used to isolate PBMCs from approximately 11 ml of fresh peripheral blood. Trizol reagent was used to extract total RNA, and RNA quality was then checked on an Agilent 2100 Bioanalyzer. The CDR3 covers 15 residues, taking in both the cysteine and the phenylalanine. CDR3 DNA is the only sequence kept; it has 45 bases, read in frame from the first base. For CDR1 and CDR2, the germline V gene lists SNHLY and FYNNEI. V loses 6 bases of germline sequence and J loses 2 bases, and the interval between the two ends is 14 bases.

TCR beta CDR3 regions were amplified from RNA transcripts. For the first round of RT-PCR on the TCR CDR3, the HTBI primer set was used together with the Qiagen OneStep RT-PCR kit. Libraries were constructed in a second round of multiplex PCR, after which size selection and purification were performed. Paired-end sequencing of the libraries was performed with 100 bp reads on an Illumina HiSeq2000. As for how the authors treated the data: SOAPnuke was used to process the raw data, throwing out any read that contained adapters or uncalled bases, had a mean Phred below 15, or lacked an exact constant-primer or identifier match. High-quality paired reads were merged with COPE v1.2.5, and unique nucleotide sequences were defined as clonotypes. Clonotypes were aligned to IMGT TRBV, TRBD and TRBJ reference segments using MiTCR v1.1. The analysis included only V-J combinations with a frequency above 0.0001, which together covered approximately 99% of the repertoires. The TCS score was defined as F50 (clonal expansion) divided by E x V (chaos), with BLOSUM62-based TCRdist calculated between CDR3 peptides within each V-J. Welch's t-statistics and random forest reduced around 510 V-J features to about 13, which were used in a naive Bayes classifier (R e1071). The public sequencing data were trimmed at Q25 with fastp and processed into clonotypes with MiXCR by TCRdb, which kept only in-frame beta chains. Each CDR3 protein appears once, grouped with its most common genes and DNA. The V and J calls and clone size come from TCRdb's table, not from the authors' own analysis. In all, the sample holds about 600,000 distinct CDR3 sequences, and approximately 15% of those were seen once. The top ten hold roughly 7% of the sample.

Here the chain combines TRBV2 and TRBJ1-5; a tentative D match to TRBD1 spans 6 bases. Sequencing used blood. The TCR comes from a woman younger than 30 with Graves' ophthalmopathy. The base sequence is TGTGCCAGCAGCCCCGACTCAGGGGGCAATCAGCCCCAGCATTTT. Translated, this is CASSPDSGGNQPQHF.